These 20 T cell receptor beta chains share one sample of origin, sequenced in a study of blood T cell repertoires in COVID-19. The table came from immunoSEQ multiplex PCR; TCRdb's copy has only in-frame clones and leaves some out. The sample includes fewer than 350,000 clones, 85% of them seen just once. Sequenced material: PBMCs or T cells enriched from blood (not recorded which). The source of these receptors is a woman in her thirties who had been exposed to COVID-19.

V gene TRBV5-1 combines with J gene TRBJ2-7; weak D call: TRBD1 (6 bases). CDR1 is SGHRS and CDR2 is YFSETQ in the germline V gene. V was clipped by 1 base and J by 5 bases, with 16 bases between them. This CDR3 is 15 amino acids long. The DNA of the CDR3 is TGCGCCAGCAGCTTGCAGGGGCTGATTACGGACGAGCAGTACTTC. It yields the protein CASSLQGLITDEQYF.

V usage is TRBV7-3 and J usage is TRBJ2-3, with D maybe TRBD2 (5 bases). CDR3 length: 14 residues. Between the trimmed V and J ends, which lost 2 bases and 5 bases, there was a span of 11 bases. Germline CDR1 reads SGHTA; CDR2 reads FQGTGA. Here the CDR3 DNA reads TGTGCCAGCAGCTTAGAGGCGACTATAGATACGCAGTATTTT. Amino acid sequence: CASSLEATIDTQYF.

The V and J genes are TRBV20-1 and TRBJ1-4; no clear D. The CDR3 is 11 residues long. Trimming left V 3 bases short and J 8 bases short, with 7 bases between. Per the germline V gene, CDR1 is DFQATT and CDR2 is SNEGSKA (reference sequence). CDR3 residues: CSASIGEKLFF. Here the CDR3 DNA reads TGCAGTGCTAGCATCGGGGAAAAACTGTTTTTT.

The chain couples TRBV7-2 to TRBJ1-3; 8 bases fit TRBD1. Trimming removed 2 bases from V and 4 bases from J; junction bases left unmatched: 4. CDR1 is SGHTA and CDR2 is FQGNSA in the germline V gene. The CDR3 has 15 amino acids. CDR3 region: CASSLFRGQGNTIYF. The DNA for the CDR3 is TGTGCCAGCAGCTTATTCAGGGGGCAAGGAAACACCATATATTTT.

CDR3 loop: CASSPTGGYNSPLHF. The CDR3 DNA follows: TGCGCCAGCAGCCCCACAGGGGGCTATAATTCACCCCTCCACTTT. The chain employs TRBV5-1 and TRBJ1-6; 8 bases agree with TRBD1. There are 15 residues in the CDR3. The ends lost 4 bases at V and 3 bases at J; junction bases unmatched: 3. CDR1 and CDR2 (germline): SGHRS, YFSETQ.

This clone was seen at least ten times. V and J are TRBV5-1 and TRBJ1-4; D gene ambiguous. V was clipped by 0 bases and J by 0 bases, with 18 bases between them. The CDR3 contains 19 residues. Germline V gives CDR1 SGHRS, CDR2 YFSETQ. CDR3: CASSLEARRALSTNEKLFF. CDR3 nucleotide sequence: TGCGCCAGCAGCTTGGAGGCCAGGCGAGCCCTTTCAACTAATGAAAAACTGTTTTTT. Based on the CDR3 plus reference TRBV5-1 and TRBJ1-4, the full variable domain is KAGVTQTPRYLIKTRGQQVTLSCSPISGHRSVSWYQQTPGQGLQFLFEYFSETQRNKGNFPGRFSGRQFSNSRSEMNVSTLELGDSALYLCASSLEARRALSTNEKLFFGSGTQLSVL.

This chain joins TRBV7-9 and TRBJ2-1; D is uncertain. Germline CDR1 SEHNR, CDR2 FQNEAQ (reference sequence). V gave up 0 bases and J gave up 8 bases, with 11 bases separating them. The CDR3 is 14 amino acids. CDR3 sequence: CASSLAMSNDEQFF. Written as DNA, the CDR3 is TGTGCCAGCAGCTTAGCGATGAGCAATGATGAGCAGTTCTTC.

The chain links TRBV11-1 to TRBJ2-3; TRBD2 is a possible D gene (5 bases). With 8 bases removed from V and 10 bases from J, the gap between germline ends came to 16 bases. This CDR3 has 12 amino acids. CDR1 and CDR2 (germline): SGHAT, FQDESV (reference sequence). The CDR3 sequence is CASGSGLPAQYF. The CDR3 bases are TGTGCCAGCGGAAGCGGTCTACCCGCGCAGTATTTT.

The chain uses TRBV7-9 and TRBJ1-5; D is perhaps TRBD1 (5 bases). Germline-derived CDR1 and CDR2 are SEHNR and FQNEAQ (reference sequence). The CDR3 extends over 14 amino acids. V dropped 4 bases and J dropped 2 bases, with 9 bases sitting between them. CDR3 loop: CASSSLGGNQPQHF. The CDR3 bases are TGTGCCAGCAGCTCCCTAGGGGGCAATCAGCCCCAGCATTTT.

The chain carries TRBV7-3 and TRBJ2-2, with TRBD1 identical over 10 bases. The CDR3 contains 15 residues. J gave up 6 bases and V 5 bases, and 6 bases lay outside the gene matches. From germline, CDR1 is SGHTA and CDR2 FQGTGA. CDR3 DNA: TGTGCCAGCAGCCCGTCGGACAGGGGGGCCGGGGAGCTGTTTTTT. Translating it yields CASSPSDRGAGELFF.

This clone has a single count. V and J are TRBV7-9 and TRBJ2-5; maybe TRBD2 (6 bases). Per germline, CDR1 SEHNR and CDR2 FQNEAQ (reference sequence). The CDR3 extends over 14 amino acids. V lost 1 base and J 5 bases, leaving 11 bases between the germline ends. The CDR3 DNA is TGTGCCAGCAGCTTAGTGGAGGGGCCGGAGACCCAGTACTTC. Its translation: CASSLVEGPETQYF.

The chain joins TRBV28 to TRBJ1-4; 10 bases match TRBD1. V lost 6 bases to trimming and J lost 5 bases; unmatched junction nucleotides: 3. The CDR3 spans 14 residues. CDR1 is MDHEN, CDR2 SYDVKM, per germline. The CDR3: CASRPGQGNEKLFF. The CDR3 nucleotides are TGTGCCAGCAGGCCGGGACAGGGGAATGAAAAACTGTTTTTT.

This chain links TRBV29-1 with TRBJ2-4; tentatively, D is TRBD2 (6 bases). Trimming removed 4 bases from V and 2 bases from J, with 12 bases in between. The germline gives CDR1 SQVTM, CDR2 ANQGSEA. The CDR3 runs to 14 residues. CDR3 sequence: CSVAQAGPKNIQYF. CDR3 nucleotide sequence: TGCAGCGTTGCTCAGGCGGGGCCCAAAAACATTCAGTACTTC.

The V gene is TRBV27, the J gene TRBJ1-1; a weak D match, TRBD1 (6 bases). The ends were cut back, 2 bases at V and 2 bases at J, with 18 bases in the middle. The CDR3 is made up of 17 amino acids. Germline V CDR1 and CDR2: MNHEY, SMNVEV (reference sequence). The CDR3 spells CASSLSRGQRFNTEAFF. DNA of the CDR3: TGTGCCAGCAGTTTAAGTAGAGGACAGAGATTTAACACTGAAGCTTTCTTT.

This clone appeared a single time. The chain recombines TRBV7-8 with TRBJ1-1; no clear D. Germline V gives CDR1 SGHVS, CDR2 FQNEAQ. The CDR3 length is 14 residues. Trimming took off 5 bases at V and 1 base at J, with 11 bases between the two ends. In DNA form, the CDR3 reads TGTGCCAGCAGCCGGAGGGCCGGGAACACTGAAGCTTTCTTT. Translating gives CASSRRAGNTEAFF.

The V gene is TRBV5-1, the J gene TRBJ1-2; D is ambiguous. This CDR3 has 19 amino acids. V was clipped by 4 bases and J by 3 bases, with 28 bases between them. Looked up from germline, CDR1 is SGHRS and CDR2 is YFSETQ. The CDR3: CASSHFADKVYLIYYGYTF. The CDR3 bases are TGCGCCAGCAGCCATTTCGCCGACAAGGTCTATTTAATCTACTATGGCTACACCTTC. Using reference TRBV5-1 and TRBJ1-2 for the parts outside the CDR3, the full variable domain is KAGVTQTPRYLIKTRGQQVTLSCSPISGHRSVSWYQQTPGQGLQFLFEYFSETQRNKGNFPGRFSGRQFSNSRSEMNVSTLELGDSALYLCASSHFADKVYLIYYGYTFGSGTRLTVV.

J is TRBJ2-7 and V is TRBV30; 11 bases align to TRBD2. J gave up 7 bases and V 5 bases, and 7 bases lay outside the gene matches. Germline lookup yields CDR1 GTSNPN and CDR2 SVGIG (reference sequence). The CDR3 extends over 13 amino acids. In DNA, the CDR3 is TGTGCCTGGGTAGCGGGAGGGCCGAGGGAGCAGTACTTC. Encoded protein: CAWVAGGPREQYF.

The chain has TRBV3-1 (or the pseudogene TRBV3-2) and TRBJ2-1; no reliable D call. The V and J ends lost 5 bases and 6 bases respectively, with 14 bases between them. There are 14 residues in the CDR3. In germline, CDR1 is LGHDT, CDR2 YNNKEL (reference sequence). The CDR3 here is CASSGLVRSNEQFF. The CDR3, as DNA: TGTGCCAGCAGCGGGTTGGTGCGGAGCAATGAGCAGTTCTTC.

The V gene is TRBV2, the J gene TRBJ2-1, with a possible D match to TRBD2 (5 bases). The CDR3 covers 13 residues. V was clipped by 2 bases and J by 7 bases, with 9 bases between them. Germline values: CDR1 SNHLY, CDR2 FYNNEI. The CDR3 sequence: CASSERSGNEQFF. The DNA of the CDR3 is TGTGCCAGCAGTGAACGGTCGGGGAATGAGCAGTTCTTC.

The CDR3 sequence: CASSLSGGWVGNEKLFF. CDR3 DNA sequence: TGTGCCAGCAGCTTATCGGGGGGCTGGGTAGGTAATGAAAAACTGTTTTTT. The chain uses TRBV7-2 and TRBJ1-4, with a tentative D call TRBD1 (6 bases). Looked up from germline, CDR1 is SGHTA and CDR2 is FQGNSA. The CDR3 length is 17 residues. The V end lost 2 bases, the J end lost 4 bases, and 17 bases lay between the germline ends.